The 5 T cell receptor beta chains presented below share a single source sample, sequenced in a study of cytomegalovirus exposure and HLA in healthy donors. Primers included in the PCR were 60 Vbeta and 13 Jbeta primers. Clones were read by immunoSEQ multiplex PCR, and TCRdb kept only the in-frame ones, dropping some. This table holds about 190,000 clones, around 79% found once. Sequences were obtained from PBMCs. Receptors originate from a woman under 30 in good health and CMV-seronegative.

The chain joins TRBV25-1 to TRBJ2-6; tentatively, D is TRBD1 (6 bases). The germline V gene has CDR1 MGHDK and CDR2 SYGVNS. CDR3 length equals 16 residues. Between the trimmed V and J ends, which lost 0 bases and 2 bases, there was a span of 8 bases. CDR3 sequence (DNA): TGTGCCAGCAGTGAATATTCAGGGGCTGGGGCCAACGTCCTGACTTTC. Amino acid sequence: CASSEYSGAGANVLTF.

This clone was counted a few times. This chain links TRBV28 with TRBJ1-3; D gene unclear. The V gene's germline CDR1 is MDHEN and CDR2 SYDVKM. The V end was cut by 2 bases, the J end by 0 bases, with 8 bases between. The CDR3 has 15 amino acids. CDR3 coding DNA: TGTGCCAGCAGTTTAGTCAGAAGCTCTGGAAACACCATATATTTT. It specifies CASSLVRSSGNTIYF.

CDR3 loop: CASSSGGIPAYEQYF. For the CDR3, the DNA is TGTGCCAGCAGTTCAGGGGGCATCCCGGCCTACGAGCAGTACTTC. V gene TRBV28 combines with J gene TRBJ2-7; TRBD1 matches 8 bases. The CDR3 length is 15 residues. Trimming at V came to 4 bases and at J to 2 bases, leaving 7 bases not matched to a gene. The germline V gene has CDR1 MDHEN and CDR2 SYDVKM.

The rearrangement uses TRBV27 and TRBJ2-7, with TRBD2 matching over 13 bases. Germline lookup yields CDR1 MNHEY and CDR2 SMNVEV (reference sequence). V lost 5 bases and J lost 4; bases outside the gene matches: 2. The CDR3 consists of 14 residues. CDR3 DNA sequence: TGTGCCAGCAGTCCGGGACTAGCGGGATACGAGCAGTACTTC. This encodes CASSPGLAGYEQYF.

The chain uses TRBV6-6 and TRBJ2-1, with 7 bases identical to TRBD1. Per the germline V gene, CDR1 is MNHNY and CDR2 is SVGAGI (reference sequence). The ends lost 6 bases at V and 9 bases at J; junction bases unmatched: 5. This CDR3 has 12 amino acids. The CDR3 nucleotides read TGTGCCAGCAGCTTGAGGGGGCTTGAGCAGTTCTTC. It yields the protein CASSLRGLEQFF.